This T cell receptor beta chain was sequenced during a study of shared clonotypes between healthy human individuals. Whole-study context: Serving as donors were a couple of women and three men, whose ages spanned 18 to 49. The study used three CD4 naive, three CD4 memory, two CD8 naive and one CD8 memory plate per donor.

Some clones are missing from TCRdb's copy, which holds only in-frame ones; the method was immunoSEQ multiplex PCR. The sample holds around 600,000 clones, 95% to 98% seen once. Trimming cost V 5 bases and J 3 bases, with 13 bases left between them. Germline assignment: CDR1 SGHVS and CDR2 FQNEAQ. The CDR3 is 14 residues long. Naive CD8 cells lacked CD45RO, underwent positive selection for CCR7 and left out terminally differentiated effector memory CD45RA+ cells. Healthy HIV-negative adults with no recent acute infections or vaccinations were recruited as donors. The chain combines TRBV7-8 with TRBJ2-5; D not resolved. The sequenced material came from naive CD8+ T cells sorted from blood. The receptor's source is a man aged 25-45 years in good health. CDR3 sequence: CASSLKSWKETQYF. Here the CDR3 DNA reads TGTGCCAGCAGCCTAAAGAGTTGGAAAGAGACCCAGTACTTC.